The rows below give T cell receptor beta chains drawn from one sample of a study of blood T cells in healthy people across ages. TCRdb itself ran the 5' RACE reads through MiXCR, one entry per CDR3 protein. The data show 800,000 to 1,300,000 distinct CDR3 sequences, 20% to 25% seen once. This same sample was also part of a study on T cells of mothers and their children.

The sample taken for sequencing was blood. These receptors all stem from a girl aged 2 to 9 in good health. Each CDR3 is given with its conserved first and last residue. The size of a clone is reported for some rows only, either as once, few or many, or as a class for expanded clones.

clone_size j_call v_call cdr3_aa
NA NA TRBV20-1 CSASTGVYEQYF
NA TRBJ2-5 TRBV28 CASSPRGTWQETQYF
few TRBJ2-2 TRBV14 CASSLRGTGLCTGELFF
few TRBJ2-5 TRBV5-5 CASSLRTVQESQYF
NA TRBJ1-2 TRBV6-1 CASSEPPGRVYGYTF
NA TRBJ2-4 TRBV12-3/TRBV12-4 CASRTGESKNIQYF
few TRBJ2-1 TRBV7-2 CASSFTSGAYNEQFF
NA TRBJ1-4 TRBV24-1 CTTSDSQGGNEKLFF
few TRBJ1-3 TRBV15 CATSRDTYSGNTIYF
NA TRBJ2-7 TRBV4-2 CASSQDQEGPTYEQYF
few TRBJ1-6 TRBV25-1 CASSELYSPLHF
NA TRBJ2-5 TRBV7-2 CASSLNRDVETQYF
once TRBJ2-7 TRBV5-1 CASRPESTYEQYF
once TRBJ2-3 TRBV5-1 CASSRRTGGNTDTQYF
few TRBJ2-1 TRBV9 CASSPRGLGYNERFF
few TRBJ2-5 TRBV6-1 CASSSSVMNRETQYF
NA TRBJ2-5 TRBV6-2/TRBV6-3 CASSYLRETQYF
few TRBJ2-1 TRBV20-1 CSARLADIYNEQFF
many TRBJ2-3 TRBV28 CASSLRLVVSDTQYF
NA TRBJ2-5 TRBV20-1 CSAGGLAPGQETQYF
few TRBJ2-3 TRBV27 CASSLRSSYSTDMQYF
NA NA TRBV6-1 CASGLTWASGGEGETQYF
few TRBJ2-7 TRBV7-2 CASSSSGLTYEQYF
NA TRBJ2-5 TRBV4-1 CASSHLWGPETQYF
NA TRBJ1-4 TRBV4-2 CASSPSLSTFTEKLLF
NA TRBJ1-2 TRBV7-9 CASSSSLGERNGYTF
NA NA TRBV4-3 CASSRAQGNEQFF
NA TRBJ2-4 TRBV6-6 CASSYSRGDIQYF
NA NA TRBV12-3/TRBV12-4 CASSQLAGGETQYF
few TRBJ1-1 TRBV9 CASSPGGGMNTEAFF
few TRBJ2-7 TRBV12-3/TRBV12-4 CASSLEKREGEQYF
few TRBJ2-5 TRBV4-3 CASSQDRGLAEVYF
few NA TRBV20-1 CSARGGFEQFF
NA TRBJ2-2 TRBV29-1 CTGTGYTGELFF
NA NA TRBV29-1 CSVALQLGNEQFF
NA TRBJ2-3 TRBV5-1 CASSICRGPGTDTQYF
NA TRBJ1-1 TRBV2 CASRGQGSSGTEAFF
NA TRBJ1-2 TRBV7-9 CASSSIDRQSGYTF
NA TRBJ2-7 TRBV7-9 CANSFGTETYEQYF
NA TRBJ2-1 TRBV9 CASSPGTSSINEQFF
few TRBJ2-4 TRBV7-2 CASSSQGGMKNIQYF
NA TRBJ2-1 TRBV28 CASSLQRGEQFF
NA TRBJ2-3 TRBV28 CASSFMTRTDGTDTQYF
NA TRBJ2-7 TRBV19 CASSYPGGTYEQYF